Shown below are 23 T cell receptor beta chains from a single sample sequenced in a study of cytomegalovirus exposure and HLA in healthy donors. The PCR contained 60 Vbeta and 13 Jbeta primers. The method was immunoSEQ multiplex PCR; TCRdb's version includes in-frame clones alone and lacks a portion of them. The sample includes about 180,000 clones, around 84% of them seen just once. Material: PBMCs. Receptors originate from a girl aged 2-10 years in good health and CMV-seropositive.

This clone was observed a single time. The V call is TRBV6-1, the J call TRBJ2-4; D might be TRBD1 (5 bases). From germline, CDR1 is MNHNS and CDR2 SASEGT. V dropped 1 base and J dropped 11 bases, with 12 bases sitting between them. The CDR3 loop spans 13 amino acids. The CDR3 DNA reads TGTGCCAGCAGTGAAGGACAGTTTACCGTTCAGTACTTC. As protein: CASSEGQFTVQYF.

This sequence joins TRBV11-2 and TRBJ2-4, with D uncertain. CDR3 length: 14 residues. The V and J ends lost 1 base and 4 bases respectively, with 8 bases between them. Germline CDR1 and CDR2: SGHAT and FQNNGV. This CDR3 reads CASSLVPQKNIQYF. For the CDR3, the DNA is TGTGCCAGCAGCTTAGTCCCGCAGAAAAACATTCAGTACTTC. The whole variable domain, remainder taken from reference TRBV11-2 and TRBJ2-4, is EAGVAQSPRYKIIEKRQSVAFWCNPISGHATLYWYQQILGQGPKLLIQFQNNGVVDDSQLPKDRFSAERLKGVDSTLKIQPAKLEDSAVYLCASSLVPQKNIQYFGAGTRLSVL.

CDR3 sequence (DNA): TGTGCCAGCAGTGCTAGTGCGGGGGCAGGGACTGAAGCTTTCTTT. Translation: CASSASAGAGTEAFF. The V call is TRBV2, the J call TRBJ1-1; TRBD1 might be the D (6 bases). Germline-derived CDR1 and CDR2 are SNHLY and FYNNEI. This CDR3 is 15 amino acids long. The V end lost 4 bases, the J end lost 5 bases, and 17 bases lay between the germline ends.

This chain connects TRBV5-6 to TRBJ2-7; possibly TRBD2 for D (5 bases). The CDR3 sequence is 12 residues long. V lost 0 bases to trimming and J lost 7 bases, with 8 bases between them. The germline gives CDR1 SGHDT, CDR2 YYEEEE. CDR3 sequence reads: CASSLEEREQYF. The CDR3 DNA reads TGTGCCAGCAGCTTGGAGGAGCGGGAGCAGTACTTC.

The CDR3: CASRNNRRNTEAFF. The CDR3 bases are TGTGCCAGTAGAAATAATAGGAGAAACACTGAAGCTTTCTTT. The V and J genes are TRBV19 and TRBJ1-1; D is undetermined. In germline, CDR1 is LNHDA, CDR2 SQIVND (reference sequence). Trimming took 6 bases from V and 2 from J, leaving 13 bases between them. This CDR3 has 14 residues.

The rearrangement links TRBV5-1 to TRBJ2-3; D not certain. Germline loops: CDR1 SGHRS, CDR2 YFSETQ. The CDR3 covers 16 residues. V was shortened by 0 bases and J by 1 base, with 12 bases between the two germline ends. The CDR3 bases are TGCGCCAGCAGCTTGGGTCCCCCCCCGGGCACAGATACGCAGTATTTT. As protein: CASSLGPPPGTDTQYF.

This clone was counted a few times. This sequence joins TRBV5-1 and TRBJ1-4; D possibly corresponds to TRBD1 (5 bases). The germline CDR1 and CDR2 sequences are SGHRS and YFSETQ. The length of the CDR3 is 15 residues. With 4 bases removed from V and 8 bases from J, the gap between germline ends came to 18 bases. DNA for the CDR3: TGCGCCAGCAGCCCGGAAGGTCAGGGATGGGAAAAACTGTTTTTT. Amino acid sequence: CASSPEGQGWEKLFF.

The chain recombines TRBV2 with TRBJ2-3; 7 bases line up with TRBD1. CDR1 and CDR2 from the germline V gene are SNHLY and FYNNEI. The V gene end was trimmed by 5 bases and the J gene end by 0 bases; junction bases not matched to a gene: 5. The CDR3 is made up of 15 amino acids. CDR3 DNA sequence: TGTGCCAGCAGTCCCGGGACAGAAAGCACAGATACGCAGTATTTT. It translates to CASSPGTESTDTQYF.

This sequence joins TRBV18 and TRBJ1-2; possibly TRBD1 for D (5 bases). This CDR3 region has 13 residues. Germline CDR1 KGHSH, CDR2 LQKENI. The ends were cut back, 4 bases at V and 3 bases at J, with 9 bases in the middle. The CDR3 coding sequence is TGTGCCAGCTCACACTCCAGGGACTATGGCTACACCTTC. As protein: CASSHSRDYGYTF.

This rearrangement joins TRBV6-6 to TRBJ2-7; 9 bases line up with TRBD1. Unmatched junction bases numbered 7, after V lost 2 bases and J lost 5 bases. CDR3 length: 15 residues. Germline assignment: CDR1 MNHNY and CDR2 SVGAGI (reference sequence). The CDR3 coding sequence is TGTGCCAGCAGTTACCCGGACAGGGGTCGCCACGAGCAGTACTTC. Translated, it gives CASSYPDRGRHEQYF.

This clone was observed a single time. The CDR3 here is CASSPSGGYNEQFF. CDR3 nucleotides: TGTGCCAGCAGCCCCTCGGGGGGGTACAATGAGCAGTTCTTC. The chain employs TRBV11-3 and TRBJ2-1; 8 nucleotides line up with TRBD2. Germline V CDR1 and CDR2: SGHNT, YENEEA. V trimming: 5 bases; J trimming: 4 bases; junction bases outside the gene matches: 4. The CDR3 runs 14 residues.

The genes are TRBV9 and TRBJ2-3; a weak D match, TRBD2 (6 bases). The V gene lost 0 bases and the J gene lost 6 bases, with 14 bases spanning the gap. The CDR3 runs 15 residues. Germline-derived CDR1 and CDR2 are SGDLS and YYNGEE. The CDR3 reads CASSVGGVIGDTQYF. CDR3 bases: TGTGCCAGCAGCGTAGGGGGGGTAATAGGGGATACGCAGTATTTT.

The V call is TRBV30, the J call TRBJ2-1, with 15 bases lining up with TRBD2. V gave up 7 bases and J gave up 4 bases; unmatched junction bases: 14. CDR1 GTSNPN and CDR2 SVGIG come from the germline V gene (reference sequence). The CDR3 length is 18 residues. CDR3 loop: CAYSLIGLAGGLYNEQFF. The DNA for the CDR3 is TGTGCCTACAGCCTTATCGGACTAGCGGGAGGGCTGTACAATGAGCAGTTCTTC.

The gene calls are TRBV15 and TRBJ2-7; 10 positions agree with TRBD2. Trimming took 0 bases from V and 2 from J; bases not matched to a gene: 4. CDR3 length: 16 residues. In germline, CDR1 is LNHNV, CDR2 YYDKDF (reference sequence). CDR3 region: CATSRDGLAVTYEQYF. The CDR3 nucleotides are TGTGCCACCAGCAGAGATGGACTAGCGGTAACCTACGAGCAGTACTTC.

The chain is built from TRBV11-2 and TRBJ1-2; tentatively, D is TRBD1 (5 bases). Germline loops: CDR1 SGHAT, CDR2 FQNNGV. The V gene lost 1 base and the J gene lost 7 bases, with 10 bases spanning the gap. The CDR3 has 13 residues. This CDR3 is CASSLAGFGGYTF. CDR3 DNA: TGTGCCAGCAGCTTAGCAGGGTTCGGTGGCTACACCTTC.

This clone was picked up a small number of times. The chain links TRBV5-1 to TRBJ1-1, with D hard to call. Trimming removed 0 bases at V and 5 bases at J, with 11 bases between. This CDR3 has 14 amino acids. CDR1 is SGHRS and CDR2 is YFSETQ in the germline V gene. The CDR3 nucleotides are TGCGCCAGCAGCTTGGTTCCGGGTGGGACTGAAGCTTTCTTT. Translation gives CASSLVPGGTEAFF.

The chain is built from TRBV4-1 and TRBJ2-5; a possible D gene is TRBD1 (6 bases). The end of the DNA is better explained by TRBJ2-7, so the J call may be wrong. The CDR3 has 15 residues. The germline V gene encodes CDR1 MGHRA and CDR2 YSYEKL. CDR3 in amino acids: CASSQIERGSYEQYF. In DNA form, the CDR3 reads TGCGCCAGCAGCCAAATCGAAAGGGGGTCCTACGAGCAGTACTTC.

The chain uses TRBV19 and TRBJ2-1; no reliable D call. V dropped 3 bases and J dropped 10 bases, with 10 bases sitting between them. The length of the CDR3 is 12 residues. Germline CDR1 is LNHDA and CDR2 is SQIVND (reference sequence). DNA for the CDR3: TGTGCCAGTAGTATGGATAGACTCGAGCAGTTCTTC. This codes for CASSMDRLEQFF.

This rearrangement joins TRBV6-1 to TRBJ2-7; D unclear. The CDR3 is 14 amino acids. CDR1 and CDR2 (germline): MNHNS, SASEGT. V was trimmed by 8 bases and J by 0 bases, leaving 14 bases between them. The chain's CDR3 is CASWSVPSSYEQYF. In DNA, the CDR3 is TGTGCCAGCTGGAGTGTTCCCAGCTCCTACGAGCAGTACTTC.

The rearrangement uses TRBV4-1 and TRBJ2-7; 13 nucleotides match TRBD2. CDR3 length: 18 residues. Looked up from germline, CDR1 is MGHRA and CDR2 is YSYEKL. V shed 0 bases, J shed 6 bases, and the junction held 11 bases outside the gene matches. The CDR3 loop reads CASSQELAGGPYFLEQYF. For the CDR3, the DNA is TGCGCCAGCAGCCAAGAACTAGCGGGAGGGCCCTATTTTCTCGAGCAGTACTTC.

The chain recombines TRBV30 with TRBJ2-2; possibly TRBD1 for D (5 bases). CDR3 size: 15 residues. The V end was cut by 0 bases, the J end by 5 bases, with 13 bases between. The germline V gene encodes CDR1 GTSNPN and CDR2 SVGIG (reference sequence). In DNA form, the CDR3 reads TGTGCCTGGAGTGTAAAAGGGGCGCGAACCGGGGAGCTGTTTTTT. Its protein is CAWSVKGARTGELFF.

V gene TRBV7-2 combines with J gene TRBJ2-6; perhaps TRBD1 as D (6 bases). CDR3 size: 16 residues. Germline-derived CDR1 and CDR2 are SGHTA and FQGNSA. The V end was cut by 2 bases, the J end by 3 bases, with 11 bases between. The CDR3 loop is CASSLSTGSGANVLTF. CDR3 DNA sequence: TGTGCCAGCAGCTTATCCACAGGGAGTGGGGCCAACGTCCTGACTTTC. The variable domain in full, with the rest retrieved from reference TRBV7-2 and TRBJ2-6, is GAGVSQSPSNKVTEKGKDVELRCDPISGHTALYWYRQSLGQGLEFLIYFQGNSAPDKSGLPSDRFSAERTGGSVSTLTIQRTQQEDSAVYLCASSLSTGSGANVLTFGAGSRLTVL.

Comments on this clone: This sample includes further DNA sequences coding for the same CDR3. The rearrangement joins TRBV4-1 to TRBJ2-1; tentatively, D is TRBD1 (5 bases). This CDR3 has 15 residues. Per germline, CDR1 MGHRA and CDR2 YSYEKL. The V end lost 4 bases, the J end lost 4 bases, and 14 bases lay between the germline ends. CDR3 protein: CASSRSGRGYNEQFF. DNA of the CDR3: TGCGCCAGCAGCCGCTCCGGTAGGGGATACAATGAGCAGTTCTTC.